Listed below are T cell receptor beta chains from one sample, sequenced in a study of a mutant IDH1 vaccine in newly diagnosed glioma. The table came from immunoSEQ multiplex PCR; TCRdb's copy has only in-frame clones and leaves some out. The data contain 45,000 to 70,000 clones, 80% to 95% of them singletons. This material consisted of PBMCs, taken from a glioma patient treated with radiotherapy, temozolomide or both. The origin of the receptors is a man aged 45-65 years with glioma. Both conserved end residues are part of each CDR3. The order of the fields is V gene, CDR3 length, J gene, clone size, D gene, CDR3 DNA, CDR3 protein. The D gene is left open where the match is weak. Not every row has a clone size; where given, it reads once, few, many or a size class.

TRBV9	14	TRBJ2-7	NA	NA	TGTGCCAGCAGCGAGGGGGTTAGTCTAAGCGAGCAGTACTTC	CASSEGVSLSEQYF
TRBV30	14	TRBJ1-1	NA	TRBD1	TGTGCCCGGAGGGCCGGACAGGGGAGGACTGAAGCTTTCTTT	CARRAGQGRTEAFF
TRBV18	15	TRBJ1-3	NA	NA	TGTGCCAGCTCACCTTCGAGGGGATCGCGAAACACCATATATTTT	CASSPSRGSRNTIYF
TRBV9	14	TRBJ2-1	NA	NA	TGTGCCAGCAGCGTAGCTGTATGGCAGAATGAGCAGTTCTTC	CASSVAVWQNEQFF
TRBV11-2	18	TRBJ2-1	once	TRBD2	TGTGCCAGCAGCTTAGTCGGAACCGCGGGACTACTCTACAATGAGCAGTTCTTC	CASSLVGTAGLLYNEQFF
TRBV25-1	16	TRBJ2-1	NA	NA	TGTGCCAGCAGTGACACCGGGACTCCTTCCTACAATGAGCAGTTCTTC	CASSDTGTPSYNEQFF
TRBV7-6	15	TRBJ2-7	once	NA	TGTGCCAGCAGCTCCCAGGGTTTGGGTTCCTACGAGCAGTACTTC	CASSSQGLGSYEQYF
TRBV6-5	15	TRBJ1-6	NA	NA	TGTGCCAGCAGGGACACTATCTCCTATAATTCACCCCTCCACTTT	CASRDTISYNSPLHF
TRBV10-1	14	TRBJ2-3	NA	NA	TGCGCCAGCAGTGAAACGGGCGGGGCAGATACGCAGTATTTT	CASSETGGADTQYF
TRBV5-1	14	TRBJ1-2	once	TRBD1	TGCGCCAGCAGCACAAACACAGGGGAGGATGGCTACACCTTC	CASSTNTGEDGYTF
TRBV6-1	12	TRBJ2-3	NA	NA	TGTGCCAGCAGTTTGATGCACCATACGCAGTATTTT	CASSLMHHTQYF
TRBV6-1	14	TRBJ1-1	NA	NA	TGTGCCAGCAGGTTAGGACAGCTGAACACTGAAGCTTTCTTT	CASRLGQLNTEAFF
TRBV2	15	TRBJ2-7	NA	TRBD1	TGTGCCAGCAGGCTCGGGACAGCGCTTCTACGAGAGGAGTACTTC	CASRLGTALLREEYF
TRBV30	13	TRBJ2-2	NA	NA	TGTGCCCGAGGGGCGACTACTGCCGGGGAGCTGTTTTTT	CARGATTAGELFF
TRBV4-3	16	TRBJ1-2	NA	NA	TGCGCCAGCAGCCAAGATCGGATGGGCCTGAGAGTTGGCTACACCTTC	CASSQDRMGLRVGYTF
TRBV30	15	TRBJ1-6	NA	NA	TGTGCCTGGGCAGACTCGAGCTCCTATAATTCACCCCTCCACTTT	CAWADSSSYNSPLHF
TRBV6-1	15	TRBJ2-7	NA	NA	TGTGCCAGCAGTGAAGCTGGCGGCGCGACCTACGAGCAGTACTTC	CASSEAGGATYEQYF
TRBV6-4	15	TRBJ1-2	few	NA	TGTGCCAGCAGAGAAACAGGCGCCCTCTCGGGAGGCTACACCTTC	CASRETGALSGGYTF
TRBV10-2	15	TRBJ2-5	NA	NA	TGCGCCAGCCGGGTCTCGGGTTCCCCAGGGGAGACCCAGTACTTC	CASRVSGSPGETQYF
TRBV4-2	19	TRBJ2-1	NA	TRBD2	TGTGCCAGCAGCCAACATATACTAGCGGGAGGCCTCTCCTACAATGAGCAGTTCTTC	CASSQHILAGGLSYNEQFF
TRBV7-6	12	TRBJ1-2	NA	NA	TGTGCCAGCAGATCGATCAGGGGAGGCTACACCTTC	CASRSIRGGYTF
TRBV29-1	13	TRBJ2-5	NA	NA	TGCAGCGTTGGGGGGGCAGCCCAAGAGACCCAGTACTTC	CSVGGAAQETQYF
TRBV28	16	TRBJ1-5	NA	NA	TGTGCCAGCAGCCCCCGGGGCTATTATAGCAATCAGCCCCAGCATTTT	CASSPRGYYSNQPQHF
TRBV18	12	TRBJ2-3	once	NA	TGTGCCAGCTCACCAGACACAGATACGCAGTATTTT	CASSPDTDTQYF
TRBV7-2	14	TRBJ2-3	once	NA	TGTGCCAGCAGCTTAAACAGGGTCACAGATACGCAGTATTTT	CASSLNRVTDTQYF
TRBV2	13	TRBJ2-3	NA	TRBD2	TGTGCCAGCAGGGGGAGGGCTTCAGATACGCAGTATTTT	CASRGRASDTQYF
TRBV28	15	TRBJ2-4	NA	TRBD2	TGTGCCAGCAGATCTAGCGGACTAGCCAAAAACATTCAGTACTTC	CASRSSGLAKNIQYF
TRBV2	13	TRBJ2-1	NA	TRBD2	TGTGCCAGCAGGAGTAGCGGGGGCGATGAGCAGTTCTTC	CASRSSGGDEQFF
TRBV30	14	TRBJ1-2	NA	NA	TGTGCCTGGAGTGATTCGGGAAGGGGGGATGGCTACACCTTC	CAWSDSGRGDGYTF
TRBV2	13	TRBJ2-1	NA	NA	TGTGCCAGCACCGAGAGTAGTTTTTATGAGCAGTTCTTC	CASTESSFYEQFF
TRBV6-5	11	TRBJ2-1	NA	NA	TGTGCCAGCAGTCAAGGACTGCCTCTAGTCTTC	CASSQGLPLVF
TRBV5-6	17	TRBJ2-1	once	TRBD1	TGTGCCAGCAGCTTGTTCCAGGGGGCCTCCCCTTACAATGAGCAGTTCTTC	CASSLFQGASPYNEQFF
TRBV28	12	TRBJ1-3	NA	TRBD1	TGTGCCAGTGGGACAGGGCGAAACACCATATATTTT	CASGTGRNTIYF
TRBV5-1	15	TRBJ2-7	NA	NA	TGCGCCAGCAGCTTGAGGGGCCTTAACCCCTACGAGCAGTACTTC	CASSLRGLNPYEQYF
TRBV4-2	17	TRBJ2-3	NA	TRBD2	TGTGCCAGCAGCCAAGAATCGCGCGGGAGGGGCACAGATACGCAGTATTTT	CASSQESRGRGTDTQYF
TRBV2	14	TRBJ1-2	NA	TRBD1	TGTGCCAGCAAGACAGGGGGGAATCCGGAGGGCTACACCTTC	CASKTGGNPEGYTF
TRBV9	12	TRBJ1-2	few	TRBD1	TGTGCCAGCGGGGACAGGGTTTATGGCTACACCTTC	CASGDRVYGYTF
TRBV4-3	16	TRBJ2-3	NA	NA	TGCGCCAGCAGCCAAGTTGTGAAGGGACCCACAGATACGCAGTATTTT	CASSQVVKGPTDTQYF
TRBV7-2	15	TRBJ2-1	NA	NA	TGTGCCAGCTGCCCCGATGGACTCGGGGCCCGTGAGCAGTTCTTC	CASCPDGLGAREQFF
TRBV5-4	15	TRBJ1-5	NA	TRBD1	TGTGCCAGCAGCCCGGACAGGGGAAGCAATCAGCCCCAGCATTTT	CASSPDRGSNQPQHF
TRBV19	12	TRBJ2-7	few	TRBD1	TGTGCCAGCGGACAGGGAGGTTACGAGCAGTACTTC	CASGQGGYEQYF
TRBV6-5	14	TRBJ2-2	NA	NA	TGTGCCAGCAGGGGATCTAGCGATACCGGGGAGCTGTTTTTT	CASRGSSDTGELFF
TRBV13	16	TRBJ2-2	NA	NA	TGTGCCAGCAGCCGGAGAGAGCTACGTAACACCGGGGAGCTGTTTTTT	CASSRRELRNTGELFF
TRBV28	15	TRBJ2-1	NA	TRBD2	TGTGCCAGCAGTTCCTTGAGGGAGGGATACAATGAGCAGTTCTTC	CASSSLREGYNEQFF
TRBV5-4	16	TRBJ1-6	NA	NA	TGTGCCAGCAGCCAAGAGATCAGGGGACCCAATTCACCCCTCCACTTT	CASSQEIRGPNSPLHF
TRBV11-2	14	TRBJ2-2	NA	NA	TGTGCCAGCAGCCCTGGGATAATTACCGGGGAGCTGTTTTTT	CASSPGIITGELFF
TRBV25-1	16	TRBJ2-2	NA	TRBD1	TGTGCCAGCAGTAGACAGCGGACAGGGCAAACCGGGGAGCTGTTTTTT	CASSRQRTGQTGELFF
TRBV7-9	18	TRBJ2-2	NA	NA	TGTGCCAGCAGCTTAGGACCAAGGGTCGGCGGGGACACCGGGGAGCTGTTTTTT	CASSLGPRVGGDTGELFF
TRBV2	15	TRBJ2-7	once	NA	TGTGCCAGCAGTGAAGGAGGGGATACTTCCTACGAGCAGTACTTC	CASSEGGDTSYEQYF
TRBV18	13	TRBJ1-1	NA	NA	TGTGCCAGCTCACCGCGGCAGAACACTGAAGCTTTCTTT	CASSPRQNTEAFF
TRBV9	14	TRBJ2-7	once	TRBD2	TGTGCCAGCAGCCCAAGGACTAGCTCCTACGAGCAGTACTTC	CASSPRTSSYEQYF
TRBV28	17	TRBJ1-6	NA	NA	TGTGCCAGCAGTTTCTCTCGTCTGCAGGTTCTAAGTTCACCCCTCCACTTT	CASSFSRLQVLSSPLHF
TRBV30	15	TRBJ2-2	NA	NA	TGTGCCTGGAGGACCCTGGCAGGGCTCACCGGGGAGCTGTTTTTT	CAWRTLAGLTGELFF
TRBV19	13	TRBJ1-1	NA	NA	TGTGCCACACGGGAAGGGGAGAACACTGAAGCTTTCTTT	CATREGENTEAFF
TRBV19	13	TRBJ2-7	NA	NA	TGTGCCAGTAGTATAGATCGGGGCTACGAGCAGTACTTC	CASSIDRGYEQYF
TRBV5-8	12	TRBJ2-5	NA	NA	TGTGCCAGCAGCAAGCAACAAGAGACCCAGTACTTC	CASSKQQETQYF
TRBV6-1	13	TRBJ2-1	NA	TRBD1	TGTGCCAGCAAAAAGGTAGGGGGCGATGAGCAGTTCTTC	CASKKVGGDEQFF
TRBV4-1	19	TRBJ2-5	NA	TRBD2	TGCGCCAGCAGCCAAGCGCCGTGGCGGGGGGCTCTCGAACAAGAGACCCAGTACTTC	CASSQAPWRGALEQETQYF